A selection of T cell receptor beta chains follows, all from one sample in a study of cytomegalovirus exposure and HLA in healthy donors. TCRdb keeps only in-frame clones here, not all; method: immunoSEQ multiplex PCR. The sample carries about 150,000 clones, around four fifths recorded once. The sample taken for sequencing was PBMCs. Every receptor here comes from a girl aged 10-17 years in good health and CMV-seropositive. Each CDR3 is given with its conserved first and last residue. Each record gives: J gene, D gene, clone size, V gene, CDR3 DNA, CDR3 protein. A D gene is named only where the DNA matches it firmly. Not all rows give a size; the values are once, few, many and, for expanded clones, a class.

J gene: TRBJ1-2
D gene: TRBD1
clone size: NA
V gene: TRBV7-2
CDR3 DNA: TGTGCCAGCAGCTTCCTCACAGGGGGCGCTAGTGGCTACACCTTC
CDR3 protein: CASSFLTGGASGYTF

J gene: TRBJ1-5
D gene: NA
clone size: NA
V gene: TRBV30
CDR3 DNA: TGTGCCTGGAGCGCAGGGAGCAATCAGCCCCAGCATTTT
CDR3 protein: CAWSAGSNQPQHF

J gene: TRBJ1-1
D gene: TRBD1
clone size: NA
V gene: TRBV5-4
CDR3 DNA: TGTGCCAGCAGCCACCGGGACAGGAACACTGAAGCTTTCTTT
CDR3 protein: CASSHRDRNTEAFF

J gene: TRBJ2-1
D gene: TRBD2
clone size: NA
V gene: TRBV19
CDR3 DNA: TGTGCCAGTAGTATAGTCGGGGGTAGCGGGTACGATGAGCAGTTCTTC
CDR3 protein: CASSIVGGSGYDEQFF

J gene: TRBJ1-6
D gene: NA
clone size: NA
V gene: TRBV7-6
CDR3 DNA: TGTGCCAGCAGCCTTTTAACAGGACAGCCTAATTCACCCCTCCACTTT
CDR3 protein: CASSLLTGQPNSPLHF

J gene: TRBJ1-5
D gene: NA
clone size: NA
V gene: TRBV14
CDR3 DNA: TGTGCCAGCAGCCAGGGGCCCAATCAGCCCCAGCATTTT
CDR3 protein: CASSQGPNQPQHF

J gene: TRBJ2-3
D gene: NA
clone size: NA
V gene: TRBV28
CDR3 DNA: TGTGCCAGCAGTAGGACTCTCACAGATACGCAGTATTTT
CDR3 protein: CASSRTLTDTQYF

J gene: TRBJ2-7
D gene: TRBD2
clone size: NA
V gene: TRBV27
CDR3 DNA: TGTGCCAGCAGCCCTCTCGGCCTAGCGGGACCCCTAACCTACGAGCAGTACTTC
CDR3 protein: CASSPLGLAGPLTYEQYF

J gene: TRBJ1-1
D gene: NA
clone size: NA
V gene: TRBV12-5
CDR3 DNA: TGTGCTAGTGGCCTCCCCACTGAAGCTTTCTTT
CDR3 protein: CASGLPTEAFF

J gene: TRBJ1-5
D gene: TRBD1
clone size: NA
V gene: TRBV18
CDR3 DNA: TGTGCCAGCTCCCTCAGGGGGCTCAGGGATCAGCCCCAGCATTTT
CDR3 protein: CASSLRGLRDQPQHF

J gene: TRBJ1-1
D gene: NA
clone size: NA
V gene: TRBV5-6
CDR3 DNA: TGTGCCAGCAGCCCCAAGGGGGGGGGCACTGAAGCTTTCTTT
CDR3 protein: CASSPKGGGTEAFF

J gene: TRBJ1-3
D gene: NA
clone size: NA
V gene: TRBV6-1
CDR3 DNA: TGTGCCAGCAGTGAGTCGGTTGGAAACACCATATATTTT
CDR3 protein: CASSESVGNTIYF

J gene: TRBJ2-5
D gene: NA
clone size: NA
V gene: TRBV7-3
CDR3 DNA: TGTGCCAGCAGCTTATCGGGGGTAACGACCCAGTACTTC
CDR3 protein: CASSLSGVTTQYF

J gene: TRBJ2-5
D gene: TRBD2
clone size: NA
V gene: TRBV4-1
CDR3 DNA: TGCGCCAGCAGCCACACTAGCGGGGGGGCGGAGACCCAGTACTTC
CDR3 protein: CASSHTSGGAETQYF

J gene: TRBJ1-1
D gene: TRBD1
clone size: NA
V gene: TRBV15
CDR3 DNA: TGTGCCACCAGCAGAGGGACAGGGAAATTCTCTGAAGCTTTCTTT
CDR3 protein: CATSRGTGKFSEAFF

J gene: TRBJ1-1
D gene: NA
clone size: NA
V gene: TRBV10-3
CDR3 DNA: TGTGCCATCAGTGAGGGGTCGAGGACTGAAGCTTTCTTT
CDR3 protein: CAISEGSRTEAFF

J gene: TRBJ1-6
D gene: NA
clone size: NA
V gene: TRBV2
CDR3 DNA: TGTGCCAGCAGTGAAAAAGCAGGGAGGAATTCACCCCTCCACTTT
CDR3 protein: CASSEKAGRNSPLHF

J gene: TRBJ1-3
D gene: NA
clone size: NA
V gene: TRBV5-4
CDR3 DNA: TGTGCCAGCAGCCCCTTCGGCCTACAGGACACCATATATTTT
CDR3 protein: CASSPFGLQDTIYF

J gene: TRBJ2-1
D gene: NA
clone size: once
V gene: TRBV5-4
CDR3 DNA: TGTGCCAGCAGCGGGAGGACAGGAAACTACAATGAGCAGTTCTTC
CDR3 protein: CASSGRTGNYNEQFF

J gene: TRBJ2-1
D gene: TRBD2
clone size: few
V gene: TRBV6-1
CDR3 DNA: TGTGCCAGCAGTGAAAACAGCGGGGGGTTCGATGAGCAGTTCTTC
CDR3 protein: CASSENSGGFDEQFF

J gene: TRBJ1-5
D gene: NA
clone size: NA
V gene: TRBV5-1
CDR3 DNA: TGCGCCAGCAGCTTGGACATCAATCAGCCCCAGCATTTT
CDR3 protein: CASSLDINQPQHF

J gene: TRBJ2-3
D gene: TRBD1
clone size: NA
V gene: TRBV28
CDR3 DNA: TGTGCCAGCAGTCTCAGGACAGGGGGAATCGATACGCAGTATTTT
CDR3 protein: CASSLRTGGIDTQYF

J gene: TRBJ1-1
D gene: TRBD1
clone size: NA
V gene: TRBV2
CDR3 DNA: TGTGCCAGAGGACAGGGGGTTGACACTGAAGCTTTCTTT
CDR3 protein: CARGQGVDTEAFF

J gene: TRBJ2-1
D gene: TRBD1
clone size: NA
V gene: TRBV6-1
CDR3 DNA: TGTGCCAGCAGTGTGGAGACAGGGAAAGGAAGCAATGAGCAGTTCTTC
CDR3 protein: CASSVETGKGSNEQFF

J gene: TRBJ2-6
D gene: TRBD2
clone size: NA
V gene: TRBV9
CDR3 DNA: TGTGCCAGCAGCTTTAGAAGCGGGGCTGGGGCCAACGTCCTGACTTTC
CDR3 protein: CASSFRSGAGANVLTF

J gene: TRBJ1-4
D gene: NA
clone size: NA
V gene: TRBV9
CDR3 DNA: TGTGCCAGCAGCGCTACGAATGAAAAACTGTTTTTT
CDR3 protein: CASSATNEKLFF

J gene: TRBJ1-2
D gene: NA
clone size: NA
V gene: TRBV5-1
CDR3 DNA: TGCGCCAGCAGCTTGCCCCCTGCGGTCGGCGTAGTATATGGCTACACCTTC
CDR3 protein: CASSLPPAVGVVYGYTF

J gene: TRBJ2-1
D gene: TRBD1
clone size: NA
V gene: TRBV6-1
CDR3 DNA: TGTGCCAGCAGCCCGGGACAGGGGTCCGATGAGCAGTTCTTC
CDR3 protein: CASSPGQGSDEQFF

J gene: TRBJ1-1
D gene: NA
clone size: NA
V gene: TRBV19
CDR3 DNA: TGTGCCACCCGTCCCCTCAAGCAGAACACTGAAGCTTTCTTT
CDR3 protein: CATRPLKQNTEAFF

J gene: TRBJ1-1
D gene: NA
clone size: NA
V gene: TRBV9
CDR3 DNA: TGTGCCAGCAGCTCTGGGGGGGGCACTGAAGCTTTCTTT
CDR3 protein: CASSSGGGTEAFF

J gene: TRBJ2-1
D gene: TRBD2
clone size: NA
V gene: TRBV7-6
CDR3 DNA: TGTGCCAGCAGCTTTCCTAAAGCGGGGGGAGGCTACAATGAGCAGTTCTTC
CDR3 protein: CASSFPKAGGGYNEQFF

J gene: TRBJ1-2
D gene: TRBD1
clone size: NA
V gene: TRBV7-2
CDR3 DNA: TGTGCCAGCAGCTTTATTCCCGCCTATGACAGGGCCAACTATGGCTACACCTTC
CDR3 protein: CASSFIPAYDRANYGYTF

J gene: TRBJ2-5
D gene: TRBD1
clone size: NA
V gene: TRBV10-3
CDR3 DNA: TGTGCCATCAGCGACAGGGGAGTCGGAGAGACCCAGTACTTC
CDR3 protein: CAISDRGVGETQYF

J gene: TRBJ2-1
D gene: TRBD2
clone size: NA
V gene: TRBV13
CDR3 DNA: TGTGCCAGCAGCTCACTAGCGGGGGGCCCAGACCCATACAATGAGCAGTTCTTC
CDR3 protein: CASSSLAGGPDPYNEQFF

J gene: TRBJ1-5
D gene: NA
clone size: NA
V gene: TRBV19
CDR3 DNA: TGTGCCAGTAGTCCCCCCGGCAATCAGCCCCAGCATTTT
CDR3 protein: CASSPPGNQPQHF

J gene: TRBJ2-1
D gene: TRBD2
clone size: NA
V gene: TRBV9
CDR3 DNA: TGTGCCAGCAGCGGGGCCAGCGGGGGCTCCTACAATGAGCAGTTCTTC
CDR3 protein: CASSGASGGSYNEQFF

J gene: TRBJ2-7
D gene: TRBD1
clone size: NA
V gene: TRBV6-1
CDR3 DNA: TGTGCCAGCAGTGCCTGGACAGGGTACGAGCAGTACTTC
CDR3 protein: CASSAWTGYEQYF

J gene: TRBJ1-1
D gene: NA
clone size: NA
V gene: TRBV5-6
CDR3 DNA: TGTGCCAGCATTTTTGACAGCTCCGGTGAAGCTTTCTTT
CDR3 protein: CASIFDSSGEAFF

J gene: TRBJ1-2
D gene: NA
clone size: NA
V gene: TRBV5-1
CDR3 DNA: TGCGCCAGCAGCTTGGAAGTTCGGGGTCTAAACTATGGCTACACCTTC
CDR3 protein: CASSLEVRGLNYGYTF

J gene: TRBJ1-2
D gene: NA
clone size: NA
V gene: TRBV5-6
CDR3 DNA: TGTGCCAGCAGCGTCTCTAGGGGGATCTATGGCTACACCTTC
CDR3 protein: CASSVSRGIYGYTF

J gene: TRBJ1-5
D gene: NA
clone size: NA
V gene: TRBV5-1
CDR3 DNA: TGCGCCAGCAGCTTGGGGGGAGCGGGTCAGCCCCAGCATTTT
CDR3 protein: CASSLGGAGQPQHF

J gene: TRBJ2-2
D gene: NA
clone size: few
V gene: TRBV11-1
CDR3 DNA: TGTGCCAGCAGCTTAGTCAGAAACACCGGGGAGCTGTTTTTT
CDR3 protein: CASSLVRNTGELFF